Listed below are T cell receptor beta chains from one sample, sequenced in a study of blood T cell repertoires in COVID-19. Generated by immunoSEQ multiplex PCR, the TCRdb table keeps only in-frame clones and is missing some. The sample shows around 210,000 clones, over 80% of them seen only once. Sequenced material: peripheral blood. The receptor set was obtained from a man in his sixties with COVID-19, enrolled during active disease. CDR3s leave out the opening cysteine and the closing phenylalanine or tryptophan. The D gene is left open where the match is weak.

CDR3aa: ASSLGQREYGYT
j_gene: TRBJ1-2
v_gene: TRBV18
d_gene: TRBD1

CDR3aa: ASSPPRPGEENIQY
j_gene: TRBJ2-4
v_gene: TRBV18
d_gene: NA

CDR3aa: ASSLGVGGGETQY
j_gene: TRBJ2-5
v_gene: TRBV11-2
d_gene: TRBD2

CDR3aa: ASSWDRRLNTEAF
j_gene: TRBJ1-1
v_gene: TRBV7-2
d_gene: TRBD1

CDR3aa: ASSGGL
j_gene: TRBJ2-3
v_gene: TRBV2
d_gene: NA

CDR3aa: ASTGLASSYEQY
j_gene: TRBJ2-7
v_gene: TRBV28
d_gene: TRBD2

CDR3aa: ASTPGSREGNTGELF
j_gene: TRBJ2-2
v_gene: TRBV19
d_gene: TRBD2

CDR3aa: ASSPDGGHSRPQH
j_gene: TRBJ1-5
v_gene: TRBV19
d_gene: NA

CDR3aa: ASSQDWGQGNTIY
j_gene: TRBJ1-3
v_gene: TRBV14
d_gene: NA

CDR3aa: ASSQGSGGRDYGYT
j_gene: TRBJ1-2
v_gene: TRBV4-1
d_gene: NA

CDR3aa: SAHRDNSGNTIY
j_gene: TRBJ1-3
v_gene: TRBV29-1
d_gene: NA

CDR3aa: ASSPDRSNTGELF
j_gene: TRBJ2-2
v_gene: TRBV7-9
d_gene: TRBD1

CDR3aa: ASSPGGSGANVLT
j_gene: TRBJ2-6
v_gene: TRBV18
d_gene: NA

CDR3aa: ASSRMRGNQPQH
j_gene: TRBJ1-5
v_gene: TRBV5-8
d_gene: NA

CDR3aa: ASRAGLNTEAF
j_gene: TRBJ1-1
v_gene: TRBV5-1
d_gene: NA

CDR3aa: ASSPTGAREQY
j_gene: TRBJ2-7
v_gene: TRBV5-4
d_gene: TRBD1

CDR3aa: ASSLAARGGPDNYGYT
j_gene: TRBJ1-2
v_gene: TRBV5-5
d_gene: NA

CDR3aa: ASSLGQLNTEAF
j_gene: TRBJ1-1
v_gene: TRBV7-2
d_gene: NA

CDR3aa: ASSLERAGQPQH
j_gene: TRBJ1-5
v_gene: TRBV27
d_gene: NA

CDR3aa: ASSSAAQGGEKLF
j_gene: TRBJ1-4
v_gene: TRBV6-5
d_gene: NA

CDR3aa: ASSQDRGLSPLH
j_gene: TRBJ1-6
v_gene: TRBV5-4
d_gene: TRBD1

CDR3aa: ASSLGGGLGQETQY
j_gene: TRBJ2-5
v_gene: TRBV5-4
d_gene: TRBD2

CDR3aa: ASTRGGVGAYEQY
j_gene: TRBJ2-7
v_gene: TRBV27
d_gene: NA

CDR3aa: ATSVGGAAF
j_gene: TRBJ1-1
v_gene: TRBV24-1
d_gene: NA

CDR3aa: ASSKEGQYNSPLH
j_gene: TRBJ1-6
v_gene: TRBV21-1
d_gene: NA

CDR3aa: ASSIAGGWGNQPQH
j_gene: TRBJ1-5
v_gene: TRBV19
d_gene: TRBD1

CDR3aa: ASSSYSRGRTEAF
j_gene: TRBJ1-1
v_gene: TRBV19
d_gene: TRBD1

CDR3aa: ASSQTGTGGTQY
j_gene: TRBJ2-5
v_gene: TRBV6-2/TRBV6-3
d_gene: TRBD1

CDR3aa: ATRSGRATGELF
j_gene: TRBJ2-2
v_gene: TRBV15
d_gene: TRBD2

CDR3aa: ASSVAGGSPLH
j_gene: TRBJ1-6
v_gene: TRBV2
d_gene: TRBD1

CDR3aa: ASSQTSGRTDTQY
j_gene: TRBJ2-3
v_gene: TRBV7-3
d_gene: TRBD2

CDR3aa: ASSSGPGSNTEAF
j_gene: TRBJ1-1
v_gene: TRBV7-2
d_gene: NA

CDR3aa: ASSHSTGWNTEAF
j_gene: TRBJ1-1
v_gene: TRBV14
d_gene: TRBD1

CDR3aa: ASSSDRISGELF
j_gene: TRBJ2-2
v_gene: TRBV27
d_gene: TRBD1

CDR3aa: ATSDTMRTADTQY
j_gene: TRBJ2-3
v_gene: TRBV24-1
d_gene: NA

CDR3aa: ASSLRQGTNNEQY
j_gene: TRBJ2-7
v_gene: TRBV7-2
d_gene: TRBD1

CDR3aa: ASREGRAGGGYGYT
j_gene: TRBJ1-2
v_gene: TRBV5-4
d_gene: TRBD1

CDR3aa: ASSGAGTVNTDTQY
j_gene: TRBJ2-3
v_gene: TRBV5-1
d_gene: TRBD1

CDR3aa: AISGDRGRSDTQY
j_gene: TRBJ2-3
v_gene: TRBV10-3
d_gene: TRBD1

CDR3aa: SASLPGQGSGNTIY
j_gene: TRBJ1-3
v_gene: TRBV20-1
d_gene: TRBD1

CDR3aa: ASSLFTTRSPSTDTQY
j_gene: TRBJ2-3
v_gene: TRBV7-2
d_gene: NA

CDR3aa: ASSWGQAGLSGGYT
j_gene: TRBJ1-2
v_gene: TRBV6-5
d_gene: TRBD1